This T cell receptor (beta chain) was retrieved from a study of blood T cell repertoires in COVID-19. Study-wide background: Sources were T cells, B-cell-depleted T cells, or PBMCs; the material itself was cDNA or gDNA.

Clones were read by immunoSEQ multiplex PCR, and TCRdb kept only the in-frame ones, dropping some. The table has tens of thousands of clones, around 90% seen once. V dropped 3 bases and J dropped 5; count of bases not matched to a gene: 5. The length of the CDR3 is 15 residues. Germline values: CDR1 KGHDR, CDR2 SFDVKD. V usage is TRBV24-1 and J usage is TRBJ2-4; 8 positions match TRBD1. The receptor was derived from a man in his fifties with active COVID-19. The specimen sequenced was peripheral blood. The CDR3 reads CATSDPGQGENIQYF. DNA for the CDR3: TGTGCCACCAGTGATCCCGGACAGGGTGAAAACATTCAGTACTTC.